This T cell receptor (beta chain) was observed in a study of shared clonotypes between healthy human individuals. About the research overall: Each donor's CD4 naive and CD4 memory cells filled three plates apiece, CD8 naive two, and CD8 memory one.

Overall study findings and caveats: Richness estimates generally favored naive over memory subsets.

Germline assignment: CDR1 SGHRS and CDR2 YFSETQ. This CDR3 comprises 15 residues. V gave up 10 bases and J gave up 0 bases, with 19 bases separating them. With respect to this clone: Antigen specificity is unknown.

Generated by immunoSEQ multiplex PCR, the TCRdb table keeps only in-frame clones and is missing some. The table has millions of clones, over 85% seen once. The TCR was taken from a man between 18 and 35 years old in good health. Sequenced input: naive CD4+ T cells sorted from blood. Subset specified: CD45RA+ positively selected. This chain links TRBV5-1 with TRBJ1-1, with D perhaps matching TRBD1 (5 bases). The DNA for the CDR3 is TGCGCCTCCAGACGGGGCCTTCTTTTGAACACTGAAGCTTTCTTT. As protein: CASRRGLLLNTEAFF. The full variable domain, rest sourced from reference TRBV5-1 and TRBJ1-1, is KAGVTQTPRYLIKTRGQQVTLSCSPISGHRSVSWYQQTPGQGLQFLFEYFSETQRNKGNFPGRFSGRQFSNSRSEMNVSTLELGDSALYLCASRRGLLLNTEAFFGQGTRLTVV.